Each of the 9 T cell receptor beta chains below was sequenced from the same sample in a study of cytomegalovirus exposure and HLA in healthy donors. It was with 60 Vbeta and 13 Jbeta primers that the PCR ran. Sequenced by immunoSEQ multiplex PCR; TCRdb stores in-frame clones only, minus some. The data show 150,000 to 200,000 clones, approximately 85% seen once. Sequencing was done on a sample of PBMCs. The receptor source for this set is a girl aged 2-10 years in good health and CMV-seropositive.

The V gene is TRBV10-3, the J gene TRBJ2-7; TRBD1 might be the D (7 bases). V dropped 5 bases and J dropped 0 bases, with 20 bases sitting between them. The CDR3 has 17 residues. Germline-derived CDR1 and CDR2 are ENHRY and SYGVKD. DNA of the CDR3: TGTGCCATCAGTCTGGAGGAGGGACAGCCTAGCTCCTACGAGCAGTACTTC. Translating it yields CAISLEEGQPSSYEQYF.

V is TRBV28 and J is TRBJ2-3; 12 positions match TRBD2. Unmatched junction bases numbered 7, after V lost 9 bases and J lost 6 bases. Germline CDR1 and CDR2: MDHEN and SYDVKM. The CDR3 totals 14 residues. CDR3 DNA: TGTGCCAGTTCCCCCGGACTAGCGGGGGATACGCAGTATTTT. It yields the protein CASSPGLAGDTQYF.

The chain links TRBV29-1 to TRBJ2-5; TRBD1 might be the D (6 bases). The germline gives CDR1 SQVTM, CDR2 ANQGSEA. This CDR3 contains 12 residues. Trimming removed 5 bases at V and 5 bases at J, with 12 bases between. For the CDR3, the DNA is TGCAGCGTTTCGGCAGGGGCGGAGACCCAGTACTTC. Protein product: CSVSAGAETQYF.

The chain recombines TRBV28 with TRBJ1-2; D perhaps matches TRBD1 (5 bases). The CDR3 totals 16 residues. V was clipped by 1 base and J by 5 bases, with 17 bases between them. Germline CDR1 is MDHEN and CDR2 is SYDVKM. The CDR3 sequence: CASSLSRSRQTYGYTF. In DNA form, the CDR3 reads TGTGCCAGCAGTTTATCAAGATCGCGACAGACATATGGCTACACCTTC.

The genes are TRBV6-1 and TRBJ2-7, with 8 bases that match TRBD1. The CDR3 runs to 14 residues. Germline CDR1 reads MNHNS; CDR2 reads SASEGT. Unmatched junction bases numbered 8, after V lost 6 bases and J lost 4 bases. The DNA of the CDR3 is TGTGCCAGCAGCGGACAGGGTTGGTTGTACGAGCAGTACTTC. Its translation is CASSGQGWLYEQYF.

Turning to this clone: This CDR3 is also generated by other DNA sequences in the sample. The chain recombines TRBV7-9 with TRBJ2-2; D may be TRBD2 (6 bases). CDR1 is SEHNR, CDR2 FQNEAQ, per germline (reference sequence). The CDR3 has 14 residues. CDR3 protein: CASLWAGGTGELFF. The CDR3 DNA follows: TGTGCGTCCCTATGGGCCGGGGGAACCGGGGAGCTGTTTTTT.

For this clone: The junction and the germline gene differ at one end; a read error may be behind it. The chain joins TRBV30 to TRBJ1-2; the D is unclear. In germline, CDR1 is GTSNPN, CDR2 SVGIG (reference sequence). This CDR3 region has 13 residues. CDR3 amino acids: CAWSVRSNYGYPF. CDR3 DNA sequence: TGTGCCTGGAGTGTTCGGTCTAACTATGGCTACCCCTTC.

This clone is a singleton in its sample. The chain carries TRBV6-1 and TRBJ2-3; TRBD2 matches at 9 bases. The CDR3 sequence is 18 residues long. Trimming cost V 3 bases and J 5 bases; bases outside gene matches: 15. CDR1 MNHNS and CDR2 SASEGT come from the germline V gene. CDR3 in DNA: TGTGCCAGCAGTGACCTCTCCGTAGGTAGCGGGAGAGGAGATACGCAGTATTTT. It encodes CASSDLSVGSGRGDTQYF.

V and J are TRBV27 and TRBJ2-1; 10 bases fit TRBD2. The ends lost 6 bases at V and 5 bases at J; junction bases unmatched: 7. CDR1 is MNHEY, CDR2 SMNVEV, per germline (reference sequence). This CDR3 region has 15 residues. The CDR3 is CASSPLAGGHNEQFF. The CDR3 DNA reads TGTGCCAGCAGCCCCTTAGCGGGAGGACACAATGAGCAGTTCTTC.